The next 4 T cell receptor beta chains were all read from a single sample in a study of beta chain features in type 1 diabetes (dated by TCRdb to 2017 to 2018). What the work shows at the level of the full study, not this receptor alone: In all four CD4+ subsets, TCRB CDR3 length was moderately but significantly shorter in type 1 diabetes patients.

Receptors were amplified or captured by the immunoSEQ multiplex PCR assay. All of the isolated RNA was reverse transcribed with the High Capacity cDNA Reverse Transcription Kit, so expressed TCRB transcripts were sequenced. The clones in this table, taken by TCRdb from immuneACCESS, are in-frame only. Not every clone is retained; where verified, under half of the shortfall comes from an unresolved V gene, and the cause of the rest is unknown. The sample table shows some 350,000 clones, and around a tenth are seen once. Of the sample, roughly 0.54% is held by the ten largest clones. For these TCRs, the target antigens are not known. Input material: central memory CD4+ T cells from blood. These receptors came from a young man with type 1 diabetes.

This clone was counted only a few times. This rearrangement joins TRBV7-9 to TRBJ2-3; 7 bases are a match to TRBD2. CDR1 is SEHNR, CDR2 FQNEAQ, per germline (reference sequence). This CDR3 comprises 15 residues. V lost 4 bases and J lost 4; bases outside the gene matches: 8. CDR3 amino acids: CASSSSGTNADTQYF. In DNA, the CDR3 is TGTGCCAGCAGCTCAAGCGGGACTAACGCAGATACGCAGTATTTT.

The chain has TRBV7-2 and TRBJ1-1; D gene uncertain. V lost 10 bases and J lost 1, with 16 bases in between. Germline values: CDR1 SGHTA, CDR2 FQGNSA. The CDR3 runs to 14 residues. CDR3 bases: TGTGCCACCTACGTAGGGCCGGGGAACACTGAAGCTTTCTTT. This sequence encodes CATYVGPGNTEAFF.

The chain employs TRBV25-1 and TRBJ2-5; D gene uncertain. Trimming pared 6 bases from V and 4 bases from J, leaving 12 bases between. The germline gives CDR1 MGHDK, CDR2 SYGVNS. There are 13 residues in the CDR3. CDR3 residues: CASSLQPRETQYF. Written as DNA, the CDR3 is TGTGCCAGCAGCCTCCAACCTCGAGAGACCCAGTACTTC.

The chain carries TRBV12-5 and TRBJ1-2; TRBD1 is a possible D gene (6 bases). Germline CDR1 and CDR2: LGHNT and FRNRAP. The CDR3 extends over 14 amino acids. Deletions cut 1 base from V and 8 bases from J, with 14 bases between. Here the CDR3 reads CASGLDSGVRGYTF. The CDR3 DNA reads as TGTGCTAGTGGTTTGGATTCAGGGGTCCGCGGCTACACCTTC.